The rows below give T cell receptor beta chains drawn from one sample of a study of vaccination and CD4 T cells after COVID-19. These receptors are not linked to any known antigen. TCRdb called the PCR reads again in MiXCR, with one record for every CDR3 protein. The data show 16,000 or so distinct CDR3 sequences, roughly four fifths seen once. Sequenced here: CD4+ T cells from blood, cultured in vitro, sampled after SARS-CoV-2 vaccination. These receptors all stem from a human donor who received a COVID-19 vaccine. The CDR3 runs from the conserved cysteine through the conserved F or W. The D gene is left open where the match is weak. Expanded clones are given a class, and other clones once, few, many or no size at all.

clone_size: .
v_call: TRBV7-9
j_call: TRBJ1-2
cdr3_length: 14
d_call: .
cdr3_aa: CASSLSAGGDGYTF
cdr3_nt: TGTGCCAGCAGCTTGTCGGCGGGTGGGGATGGCTACACCTTC

clone_size: .
v_call: TRBV6-5
j_call: TRBJ2-2
cdr3_length: 11
d_call: .
cdr3_aa: CASSYHGELFF
cdr3_nt: TGTGCCAGCAGTTACCATGGGGAGCTGTTTTTT

clone_size: .
v_call: TRBV5-4
j_call: TRBJ2-3
cdr3_length: 16
d_call: TRBD1
cdr3_aa: CASSLTAGGQADTQYF
cdr3_nt: TGTGCCAGCAGCTTGACGGCAGGGGGCCAGGCAGATACGCAGTATTTT

clone_size: .
v_call: TRBV5-1
j_call: TRBJ1-1
cdr3_length: 17
d_call: .
cdr3_aa: CASSLAGVQGMNTEAFF
cdr3_nt: TGCGCCAGCAGCTTGGCCGGCGTGCAGGGCATGAACACTGAAGCTTTCTTT

clone_size: .
v_call: TRBV11-3
j_call: TRBJ2-7
cdr3_length: 16
d_call: TRBD2
cdr3_aa: CASSLGWGGDGYEQYF
cdr3_nt: TGTGCCAGCAGCTTAGGATGGGGAGGGGACGGGTACGAGCAGTACTTC

clone_size: .
v_call: TRBV5-4
j_call: TRBJ1-2
cdr3_length: 14
d_call: .
cdr3_aa: CASSPQGKNYGYTF
cdr3_nt: TGTGCCAGCAGCCCACAGGGCAAGAACTATGGCTACACCTTC

clone_size: few
v_call: TRBV20-1
j_call: TRBJ1-2
cdr3_length: 18
d_call: .
cdr3_aa: CSARDLAGTPNTNYGYTF
cdr3_nt: TGCAGTGCTAGAGATTTAGCTGGGACACCGAATACTAACTATGGCTACACCTTC

clone_size: .
v_call: TRBV20-1
j_call: TRBJ2-1
cdr3_length: 15
d_call: .
cdr3_aa: CSASPSSVSYNEQFF
cdr3_nt: TGCAGTGCTAGCCCCTCCAGCGTATCCTACAATGAGCAGTTCTTC

clone_size: .
v_call: TRBV7-2
j_call: TRBJ2-1
cdr3_length: 13
d_call: TRBD2
cdr3_aa: CASTDYLAGEQFF
cdr3_nt: TGTGCCAGCACCGATTACCTAGCGGGGGAGCAGTTCTTC

clone_size: few
v_call: TRBV6-1
j_call: TRBJ1-5
cdr3_length: 15
d_call: .
cdr3_aa: CASAPPAMLAQPQHF
cdr3_nt: TGTGCCAGCGCCCCTCCAGCTATGCTCGCGCAGCCCCAGCATTTT

clone_size: .
v_call: TRBV6-2/TRBV6-3
j_call: TRBJ1-5
cdr3_length: 14
d_call: .
cdr3_aa: CASMGQGAYQPQHF
cdr3_nt: TGTGCCAGCATGGGGCAGGGCGCCTATCAGCCCCAGCATTTT

clone_size: .
v_call: TRBV27
j_call: TRBJ1-2
cdr3_length: 16
d_call: TRBD1
cdr3_aa: CASRPGDRVDPYGYTF
cdr3_nt: TGTGCCAGCAGACCTGGAGACAGGGTCGACCCTTATGGCTACACCTTC

clone_size: .
v_call: TRBV20-1
j_call: TRBJ2-3
cdr3_length: 14
d_call: .
cdr3_aa: CSARHPTSTDTQYF
cdr3_nt: TGCAGTGCTAGGCATCCGACTAGCACAGATACGCAGTATTTT

clone_size: .
v_call: TRBV2
j_call: TRBJ2-2
cdr3_length: 15
d_call: .
cdr3_aa: CASVDGYSNTGELFF
cdr3_nt: TGTGCCAGCGTCGACGGCTACTCGAACACCGGGGAGCTGTTTTTT

clone_size: .
v_call: TRBV20-1
j_call: TRBJ2-3
cdr3_length: 15
d_call: .
cdr3_aa: CSAMGLRDSTDTQYF
cdr3_nt: TGCAGTGCTATGGGCCTACGTGATAGCACAGATACGCAGTATTTT

clone_size: .
v_call: TRBV11-3
j_call: TRBJ2-6
cdr3_length: 15
d_call: .
cdr3_aa: CASSLGGVGANVLTF
cdr3_nt: TGTGCCAGCAGCTTAGGAGGGGTTGGGGCCAACGTCCTGACTTTC

clone_size: .
v_call: TRBV2
j_call: TRBJ2-3
cdr3_length: 14
d_call: .
cdr3_aa: CASIRASQGDTQYF
cdr3_nt: TGTGCCAGCATCAGGGCCTCGCAAGGAGATACGCAGTATTTT

clone_size: once
v_call: TRBV19
j_call: TRBJ1-3
cdr3_length: 16
d_call: TRBD1
cdr3_aa: CASTPGQATSGNTIYF
cdr3_nt: TGTGCCAGTACCCCAGGACAGGCGACCTCTGGAAACACCATATATTTT

clone_size: .
v_call: TRBV12-3/TRBV12-4
j_call: TRBJ1-5
cdr3_length: 20
d_call: .
cdr3_aa: CASSPLNPGADMFGNQPQHF
cdr3_nt: TGTGCCAGCAGTCCACTGAATCCGGGGGCGGATATGTTCGGCAATCAGCCCCAGCATTTT

clone_size: few
v_call: TRBV6-1
j_call: TRBJ1-5
cdr3_length: 15
d_call: .
cdr3_aa: CASSEGRDYNQPQHF
cdr3_nt: TGTGCCAGCAGTGAGGGAAGGGATTACAATCAGCCCCAGCATTTT

clone_size: .
v_call: TRBV7-8
j_call: TRBJ1-2
cdr3_length: 16
d_call: TRBD1
cdr3_aa: CASSFRAGGPRYGYTF
cdr3_nt: TGTGCCAGCAGCTTTAGGGCAGGGGGCCCCCGCTATGGCTACACCTTC

clone_size: .
v_call: TRBV20-1
j_call: TRBJ2-2
cdr3_length: 14
d_call: .
cdr3_aa: CSAPNAGITGELFF
cdr3_nt: TGCAGTGCCCCCAACGCAGGGATCACCGGGGAGCTGTTTTTT

clone_size: once
v_call: TRBV6-1
j_call: TRBJ2-7
cdr3_length: 14
d_call: TRBD1
cdr3_aa: CASRPGQGVYEQYF
cdr3_nt: TGTGCCAGCAGACCGGGACAGGGGGTGTACGAGCAGTACTTC

clone_size: once
v_call: TRBV5-4
j_call: TRBJ2-5
cdr3_length: 12
d_call: .
cdr3_aa: CASTRSQETQYF
cdr3_nt: TGTGCCAGCACCCGCTCCCAAGAGACCCAGTACTTC

clone_size: .
v_call: TRBV5-4
j_call: TRBJ1-1
cdr3_length: 16
d_call: TRBD1
cdr3_aa: CASSSSLGQGVTEAFF
cdr3_nt: TGTGCCAGCAGCTCCTCTTTGGGACAGGGGGTGACTGAAGCTTTCTTT

clone_size: .
v_call: TRBV7-3
j_call: TRBJ1-2
cdr3_length: 16
d_call: TRBD1
cdr3_aa: CASSLNPGQGASGYTF
cdr3_nt: TGTGCCAGCAGCCTAAACCCGGGACAGGGGGCGTCTGGCTACACCTTC

clone_size: few
v_call: TRBV7-3
j_call: TRBJ1-1
cdr3_length: 14
d_call: TRBD1
cdr3_aa: CASSLTGGLTEAFF
cdr3_nt: TGTGCCAGCAGCTTGACAGGGGGCCTCACTGAAGCTTTCTTT

clone_size: .
v_call: TRBV12-5
j_call: TRBJ2-2
cdr3_length: 17
d_call: TRBD2
cdr3_aa: CASGLILAGGNTGELFF
cdr3_nt: TGTGCTAGTGGTTTGATCCTAGCGGGGGGAAACACCGGGGAGCTGTTTTTT

clone_size: .
v_call: TRBV19
j_call: TRBJ1-2
cdr3_length: 14
d_call: TRBD1
cdr3_aa: CASSRTGANYGYTF
cdr3_nt: TGTGCCAGTAGTCGGACAGGGGCAAACTATGGCTACACCTTC

clone_size: .
v_call: TRBV15
j_call: TRBJ2-3
cdr3_length: 15
d_call: .
cdr3_aa: CATSRGAALTDTQYF
cdr3_nt: TGTGCCACCAGCCGCGGGGCAGCCCTCACAGATACGCAGTATTTT

clone_size: .
v_call: TRBV6-1
j_call: TRBJ1-6
cdr3_length: 17
d_call: .
cdr3_aa: CASTPQSGARYNSPLHF
cdr3_nt: TGTGCCAGCACCCCTCAGTCGGGGGCTAGATATAATTCACCCCTCCACTTT

clone_size: .
v_call: TRBV2
j_call: TRBJ1-6
cdr3_length: 15
d_call: .
cdr3_aa: CASSRPGSYNSPLHF
cdr3_nt: TGTGCCAGCAGTAGACCGGGCTCCTATAATTCACCCCTCCACTTT

clone_size: .
v_call: TRBV19
j_call: TRBJ2-7
cdr3_length: 16
d_call: TRBD1
cdr3_aa: CASSKLPGQREYEQYF
cdr3_nt: TGTGCCAGTAGCAAGTTACCGGGACAGAGAGAATACGAGCAGTACTTC

clone_size: .
v_call: TRBV27
j_call: TRBJ1-2
cdr3_length: 15
d_call: .
cdr3_aa: CASSPASQANYGYTF
cdr3_nt: TGTGCCAGCAGCCCCGCGAGCCAAGCTAACTATGGCTACACCTTC

clone_size: .
v_call: TRBV7-3
j_call: TRBJ2-2
cdr3_length: 19
d_call: .
cdr3_aa: CASSPGRKRGARTSGELFF
cdr3_nt: TGTGCCAGCAGCCCAGGAAGGAAACGGGGGGCCCGAACCTCCGGGGAGCTGTTTTTT

clone_size: once
v_call: TRBV2
j_call: TRBJ2-7
cdr3_length: 14
d_call: TRBD1
cdr3_aa: CASSARDRPYEQYF
cdr3_nt: TGTGCCAGCAGCGCCCGGGACAGACCCTACGAGCAGTACTTC

clone_size: .
v_call: TRBV20-1
j_call: TRBJ2-3
cdr3_length: 15
d_call: TRBD2
cdr3_aa: CSARVLAGGTDTQYF
cdr3_nt: TGCAGTGCTAGGGTCCTAGCGGGGGGCACAGATACGCAGTATTTT

clone_size: .
v_call: TRBV7-2
j_call: TRBJ1-2
cdr3_length: 14
d_call: TRBD1
cdr3_aa: CASSRTGRRYGYTF
cdr3_nt: TGTGCCAGCAGCAGGACAGGGAGGAGGTATGGCTACACCTTC

clone_size: few
v_call: TRBV19
j_call: TRBJ1-2
cdr3_length: 13
d_call: .
cdr3_aa: CASSIGRGIGYTF
cdr3_nt: TGTGCCAGTAGTATTGGGAGGGGTATAGGCTACACCTTC

clone_size: .
v_call: TRBV6-1
j_call: TRBJ1-1
cdr3_length: 15
d_call: TRBD1
cdr3_aa: CASRRGQGAGTEAFF
cdr3_nt: TGTGCCAGCAGAAGAGGACAGGGGGCGGGGACTGAAGCTTTCTTT

clone_size: .
v_call: TRBV6-5
j_call: TRBJ2-2
cdr3_length: 14
d_call: .
cdr3_aa: CASSYLRATGELFF
cdr3_nt: TGTGCCAGCAGTTACTTAAGGGCCACCGGGGAGCTGTTTTTT

clone_size: .
v_call: TRBV12-3/TRBV12-4
j_call: TRBJ1-6
cdr3_length: 17
d_call: .
cdr3_aa: CASSRVHGGSYNSPLHF
cdr3_nt: TGTGCCAGCAGCCGCGTACATGGGGGCTCCTATAATTCACCCCTCCACTTT

clone_size: .
v_call: TRBV7-3
j_call: TRBJ2-1
cdr3_length: 16
d_call: TRBD2
cdr3_aa: CASSLSARGGYNEQFF
cdr3_nt: TGTGCCAGCAGCTTATCGGCACGGGGGGGGTACAATGAGCAGTTCTTC

clone_size: once
v_call: TRBV21-1
j_call: TRBJ1-5
cdr3_length: 19
d_call: .
cdr3_aa: CASSKWPGGVGGCNQPQHF
cdr3_nt: TGTGCCAGCAGCAAATGGCCCGGGGGAGTGGGAGGTTGCAATCAGCCCCAGCATTTT

clone_size: .
v_call: TRBV19
j_call: TRBJ1-6
cdr3_length: 15
d_call: .
cdr3_aa: CASSIRGGDNSPLHF
cdr3_nt: TGTGCCAGTAGTATCCGCGGTGGCGATAATTCACCCCTCCACTTT

clone_size: .
v_call: TRBV2
j_call: TRBJ1-1
cdr3_length: 13
d_call: .
cdr3_aa: CASTREGYTEAFF
cdr3_nt: TGTGCCAGTACGAGGGAAGGGTACACTGAAGCTTTCTTT

clone_size: .
v_call: TRBV19
j_call: TRBJ1-5
cdr3_length: 14
d_call: TRBD1
cdr3_aa: CASADRISNQPQHF
cdr3_nt: TGTGCCAGTGCGGACAGGATTAGCAATCAGCCCCAGCATTTT

clone_size: .
v_call: TRBV27
j_call: TRBJ1-1
cdr3_length: 14
d_call: .
cdr3_aa: CASSSRTKNTEAFF
cdr3_nt: TGTGCCAGCAGTTCAAGGACTAAGAACACTGAAGCTTTCTTT

clone_size: few
v_call: TRBV6-1
j_call: TRBJ2-7
cdr3_length: 13
d_call: .
cdr3_aa: CASTGSGSYEQYF
cdr3_nt: TGTGCCAGCACCGGTTCAGGCTCCTACGAGCAGTACTTC

clone_size: .
v_call: TRBV5-1
j_call: TRBJ1-1
cdr3_length: 17
d_call: TRBD1
cdr3_aa: CASSLGGTGSFKPEAFF
cdr3_nt: TGCGCCAGCAGCTTGGGGGGGACAGGGAGTTTTAAGCCTGAAGCTTTCTTT

clone_size: .
v_call: TRBV7-6
j_call: TRBJ1-6
cdr3_length: 17
d_call: TRBD1
cdr3_aa: CASSSMTGTGFSSPLHF
cdr3_nt: TGTGCCAGCAGCTCCATGACTGGGACAGGGTTTAGTTCACCCCTCCACTTT

clone_size: once
v_call: TRBV24-1
j_call: TRBJ1-4
cdr3_length: 13
d_call: .
cdr3_aa: CATNSLEDEKLFF
cdr3_nt: TGTGCCACCAATTCCCTCGAGGATGAAAAACTGTTTTTT

clone_size: .
v_call: TRBV20-1
j_call: TRBJ2-5
cdr3_length: 11
d_call: .
cdr3_aa: CSGGGAETQYF
cdr3_nt: TGCAGCGGGGGCGGGGCGGAGACCCAGTACTTC

clone_size: .
v_call: TRBV7-6
j_call: TRBJ1-5
cdr3_length: 14
d_call: .
cdr3_aa: CASSLARDNQPQHF
cdr3_nt: TGTGCCAGCAGCTTAGCCAGGGACAATCAGCCCCAGCATTTT

clone_size: .
v_call: TRBV2
j_call: TRBJ1-2
cdr3_length: 15
d_call: .
cdr3_aa: CASSERDGANYGYTF
cdr3_nt: TGTGCCAGCAGTGAACGGGACGGAGCTAACTATGGCTACACCTTC